A selection of T cell receptor beta chains follows, all from one sample in a study of vaccination effects on CD4 cells after COVID-19. Clones were read by immunoSEQ multiplex PCR, and TCRdb kept only the in-frame ones, dropping some. The data show around 63,000 clones, around three quarters seen once. These receptors have no known antigen. The specimen was CD4+ T cells from PBMCs cultured with HCoV-OC43 spike peptides, collected before COVID-19 vaccination. These receptors all stem from a human donor who received a COVID-19 vaccine. CDR3s include the opening cysteine and the closing phenylalanine or tryptophan.

V	J	CDR3
TRBV12-3/TRBV12-4	TRBJ1-2	CASSFDTGYGYTF
TRBV19	TRBJ1-5	CASSKLKQGFQPQHF
TRBV2	TRBJ1-1	CASSADTEAFF
TRBV4-1	TRBJ2-3	CASSQGGVSTDTQYF
TRBV7-3	TRBJ1-1	CASSPKDRNSEAFF
TRBV7-8	TRBJ1-3	CASSPRYGGASGNTIYF
TRBV4-1	TRBJ1-5	CASSQDTDTNRDQPQHF
TRBV4-1	TRBJ2-3	CASSQSTIAGTPSGTDTQYF
TRBV5-1	TRBJ2-3	CASSRLAGGLTDTQYF
TRBV5-1	TRBJ2-3	CASSLARGGTDTQYF
TRBV2	TRBJ1-2	CASSERGSNYGYTF
TRBV19	TRBJ2-1	CASSIDGNRGLGNEQFF
TRBV5-1	TRBJ2-2	CASSPDTAGELFF
TRBV6-5	TRBJ1-5	CASRDSNQPQHF
TRBV7-3	TRBJ2-5	CASSPSGVSETQYF
TRBV28	TRBJ2-3	CASSPWDSRPGLAGITDTQYF
TRBV15	TRBJ1-1	CATSRGRYTEAFF
TRBV5-1	TRBJ1-1	CASAWGGGENTEAFF
TRBV10-3	TRBJ1-6	CAIGTGNSPLHF
TRBV15	TRBJ2-3	CATSRERTSGNTDTQYF
TRBV7-2	TRBJ1-6	CASSLWQGVNSPLHF
TRBV28	TRBJ1-5	CASSTPYQPQHF
TRBV10-3	TRBJ1-1	CAIKKEGSRYTEAFF
TRBV7-9	TRBJ2-3	CASSFPGTDTQYF
TRBV6-6	TRBJ1-5	CASSRRTGSASNQPQHF
TRBV6-5	TRBJ2-1	CASRAGQGSNNEQFF
TRBV24-1	TRBJ2-5	CATSDYGTGQETQYF
TRBV10-1	TRBJ1-1	CASRQSLNTEAFF
TRBV7-3	TRBJ1-1	CASSSQGAMNTEAFF
TRBV6-2/TRBV6-3	TRBJ1-1	CAITPPQGRRPTEAFF
TRBV6-5	TRBJ1-5	CASSYFQGAQPQHF
TRBV3-1/TRBV3-2	TRBJ1-1	CASSQSSEAFF
TRBV25-1	TRBJ1-1	CASSEFPGGTEAFF
TRBV10-3	TRBJ1-2	CAISESNGAYGYTF
TRBV2	TRBJ1-2	CASRVNYGYTF
TRBV18	TRBJ2-5	CASSQTGTIRETQYF
TRBV19	TRBJ2-1	CASSMPLRTNNEQFF
TRBV28	TRBJ1-2	CASSLRRNYGYTF
TRBV18	TRBJ1-6	CASSPARSYNSPLHF
TRBV30	TRBJ2-5	CAWSAGVAVETQYF
TRBV10-1	TRBJ1-2	CASSPDREGYTF
TRBV21-1	TRBJ2-3	CASSKGGPSGGTSTDTQYF